Included here is one T cell receptor beta chain sequence, with context. The data belong to a study of cytomegalovirus exposure and HLA in healthy donors. Method: immunoSEQ multiplex PCR; TCRdb's copy keeps in-frame clones and lacks some. The table lists about 110,000 clones, 90% to 97% of them singletons, with around 0.65% in the top ten. Germline trimming cut 2 bases from V and 4 bases from J; bases unmatched to any gene: 7. The CDR3 sequence is 15 residues long. Germline CDR1 SNHLY, CDR2 FYNNEI. The chain has TRBV2 and TRBJ1-2; 7 bases align to TRBD1. The receptor was derived from a woman aged 18-30 years in good health and CMV-seronegative. The sequencing input was PBMCs. The DNA for the CDR3 is TGTGCCAGCAGTGAAAGGGGGCGCCCCGGCTATGGCTACACCTTC. The encoded protein is CASSERGRPGYGYTF.